The present T cell receptor beta chain was sequenced within a study of cytomegalovirus exposure and HLA in healthy donors. Study-level information: The platform used for the roughly 110 validation repertoires matched that of the roughly 670 first-cohort repertoires, a later analysis reported. Study conclusions and caveats: A later analysis found first-cohort TCR clusters tended to co-occur in the approximately 110 validation repertoires.

The V gene's germline CDR1 is SGHVS and CDR2 FQNEAQ. The CDR3 covers 18 residues. The ends lost 4 bases at V and 3 bases at J; junction bases unmatched: 14. Libraries were prepared by immunoSEQ multiplex PCR; TCRdb keeps only in-frame clonotypes and omits some of them. Of roughly 250,000 clones in the sample, about 90% were seen once. Concerning this clone itself: No antigen is known for it.

The chain uses TRBV7-8 and TRBJ1-1, with TRBD1 matching 10 bases. The clonotype comes from a woman in her twenties or thirties in good health and CMV-seropositive. The sequenced sample was PBMCs. CDR3 nucleotides: TGTGCCAGCAGCTCCACCAAACGACAGGGGGCGAGATACACTGAAGCTTTCTTT. It encodes CASSSTKRQGARYTEAFF.